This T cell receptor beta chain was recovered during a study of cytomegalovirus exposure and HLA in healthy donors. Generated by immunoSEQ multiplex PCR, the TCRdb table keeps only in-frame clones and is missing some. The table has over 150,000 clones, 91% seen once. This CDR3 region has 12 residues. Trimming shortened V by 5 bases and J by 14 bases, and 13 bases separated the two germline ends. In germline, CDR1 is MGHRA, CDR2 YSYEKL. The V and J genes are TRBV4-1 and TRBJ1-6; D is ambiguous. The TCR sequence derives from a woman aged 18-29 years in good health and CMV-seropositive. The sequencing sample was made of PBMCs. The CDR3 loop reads CASSFPGITLHF. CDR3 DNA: TGCGCCAGCAGCTTCCCCGGGATAACCCTCCACTTT.